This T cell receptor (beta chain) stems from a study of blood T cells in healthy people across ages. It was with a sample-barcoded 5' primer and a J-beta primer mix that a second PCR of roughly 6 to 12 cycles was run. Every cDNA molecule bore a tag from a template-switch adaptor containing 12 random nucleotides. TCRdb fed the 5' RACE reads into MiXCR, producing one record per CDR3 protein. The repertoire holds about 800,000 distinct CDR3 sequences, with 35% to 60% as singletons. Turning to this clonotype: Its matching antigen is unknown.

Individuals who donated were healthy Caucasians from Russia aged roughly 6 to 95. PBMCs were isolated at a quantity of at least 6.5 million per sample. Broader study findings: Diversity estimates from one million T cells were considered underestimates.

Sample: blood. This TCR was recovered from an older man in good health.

The CDR3 DNA reads TGTGCCAGCCGTAACCTGGGGGGGAGGAGCGGGGTACCCTACGAGCAGTACTTC. Protein product: CASRNLGGRSGVPYEQYF. This chain uses TRBV28 with TRBJ2-5; 7 bases match TRBD2. The J call may be wrong; the DNA end is better matched by TRBJ2-7. Germline CDR1 is MDHEN and CDR2 is SYDVKM. There are 18 residues in the CDR3.